This section outlines one TCR beta chain sequence together with its context. The target of this receptor is not known. No per-base quality is available; no much larger clone lies one base away. These data are taken from a study of blood T cell repertoires in COVID-19 (dated by TCRdb to 2020 to 2022). For the wider study: The collaborator samples originated in the United States, Italy and Spain and spanned the acute and convalescent phases of COVID-19. Where HLA class I and class II types were available, the types were taken from metadata supplied by the sample provider, not from assay-based typing. The repertoires were released in a freely available public database intended as a resource for research on the immune response to SARS-CoV-2. Sample metadata almost always included a de-identified subject ID, COVID-19 status, age in years and sex. The dataset comprised deeply sampled blood TCRbeta repertoires from subjects exposed to, actively infected with, or recovered from COVID-19. The prospective study material was composed of cDNA or gDNA derived from T cells, B-cell-depleted T cells, or PBMCs. Samples were obtained from the ongoing ImmuneRACE study (first 160 participants) and from 1,254 subjects provided by 6 global collaborators.

Collaborating institutions collected whole blood in K2EDTA tubes following their own protocols. Collaborator samples were shipped for TCRbeta analysis as frozen whole blood, isolated PBMCs, or DNA extracted from either sample type. Paper-wide results and their limitations: How much clinical and demographic metadata was included differed by source and by participant, and the metadata was provided uncurated.

Compared with germline, V lacks 5 bases and J lacks 5 bases; bases without a gene match: 10. The cysteine opens and the phenylalanine closes a CDR3 of 18 amino acids. Left in the record is the CDR3 DNA by itself, 54 bases read in frame from the first base. CDR1 and CDR2 are drawn from the germline V gene: SGHTA, FQGNSA. The immunoSEQ Assay, a bias-controlled multiplex PCR, was used to amplify TCRbeta CDR3 regions from genomic DNA. In the authors' own workflow: The number of nucleated cells in each sample was estimated by amplification of reference gene primers within the assay. To quantify the absolute abundance of each unique TCRbeta CDR3 rearrangement, sequence reads were collapsed and filtered. Productive Simpson clonality was computed per sample as the square root of Simpson's diversity index over productive rearrangements. In its TCRdb copy, this immuneACCESS table keeps in-frame sequences only and misses some clones. Where compared with another copy, unresolved V genes explain less than half of these, and the others have no known cause. D and trimming were read from the DNA, whereas the V and J calls and clone size are those reported in that table. Across this sample there are about 330,000 clones, with approximately 82% seen only once. The ten largest clonotypes hold approximately 1.2% of the sample.

Recombination linked TRBV7-2 to TRBJ2-1; 15 bases in the middle match TRBD2. Sequenced: peripheral blood. This sequence was found in a woman aged 50 to 65 with acute or convalescent COVID-19. The CDR3 in this case is CASSPQWTSGGANNEQFF. The base sequence is TGTGCCAGCAGCCCCCAATGGACTAGCGGGGGGGCGAACAATGAGCAGTTCTTC.